The 16 T cell receptor beta chains in this list originate from one sample, sequenced in a study of shared T cell receptors in the human thymus. Only in-frame clones appear in the TCRdb table, and some are missing; sequencing was by immunoSEQ multiplex PCR. The repertoire consists of 550,000 to 800,000 clones, with 70% to 90% occurring once and the leading ten covering roughly 0.01%. The sample also formed part of further work on human thymus T cells.

Sequencing was done on a sample of thymocytes. The receptor set was obtained from a girl under three years old with a congenital heart defect.

The gene calls are TRBV6-5 and TRBJ1-1; weak D call: TRBD1 (5 bases). Germline-derived CDR1 and CDR2 are MNHEY and SVGAGI. Trimming removed 6 bases at V and 3 bases at J, with 11 bases between. This CDR3 comprises 13 residues. CDR3 sequence: CASSTGGDTEAFF. As DNA, the CDR3 is TGTGCCAGCAGCACGGGGGGGGACACTGAAGCTTTCTTT.

This chain uses TRBV6-5 with TRBJ2-5; 9 nucleotides agree with TRBD2. There are 14 residues in the CDR3. Losses at the gene ends were 7 bases for V and 3 bases for J; bases not matched to a gene: 6. Germline V gene lookup returns CDR1 MNHEY and CDR2 SVGAGI. CDR3 protein: CASTPGLAEETQYF. CDR3 nucleotide sequence: TGTGCCAGCACCCCGGGACTAGCAGAAGAGACCCAGTACTTC.

This chain uses TRBV2 with TRBJ1-2, with 7 positions matching TRBD1. Germline V CDR1 and CDR2: SNHLY, FYNNEI. There are 15 residues in the CDR3. V shed 11 bases and J 5 bases; nucleotides not matched to a gene: 17. The CDR3 coding sequence is TGTGCCGGCATACCTAAGGGGACAGAGATATATGGCTACACCTTC. Amino acids: CAGIPKGTEIYGYTF.

The genes are TRBV5-6 and TRBJ1-5; possible D gene TRBD1, 5 bases. The V gene lost 0 bases and the J gene lost 3 bases, with 16 bases spanning the gap. This CDR3 is built from 17 residues. Germline-derived CDR1 and CDR2 are SGHDT and YYEEEE. CDR3 sequence reads: CASSLANKGQHNQPQHF. The DNA of the CDR3 is TGTGCCAGCAGCTTGGCCAATAAGGGGCAGCACAATCAGCCCCAGCATTTT.

The V and J genes are TRBV13 and TRBJ1-2; the match to TRBD1 covers 9 bases. This CDR3 comprises 16 residues. Germline loops: CDR1 PRHDT, CDR2 FYEKMQ (reference sequence). Losses at the gene ends were 0 bases for V and 7 bases for J; bases not matched to a gene: 9. The CDR3 nucleotides are TGTGCCAGCAGCTTAGGGGAATCCGGGACAGGGAGTGGCTACACCTTC. Residues: CASSLGESGTGSGYTF.

The chain employs TRBV11-2 and TRBJ1-2, with 7 bases lining up with TRBD1. This CDR3 region has 14 residues. V gave up 1 base and J gave up 8 bases; unmatched junction bases: 7. CDR1 is SGHAT, CDR2 FQNNGV, per germline. CDR3 sequence reads: CASSLGPTGDGYTF. The DNA for the CDR3 is TGTGCCAGCAGCTTAGGCCCCACAGGGGACGGCTACACCTTC. Complete variable domain (other parts from reference TRBV11-2 and TRBJ1-2): EAGVAQSPRYKIIEKRQSVAFWCNPISGHATLYWYQQILGQGPKLLIQFQNNGVVDDSQLPKDRFSAERLKGVDSTLKIQPAKLEDSAVYLCASSLGPTGDGYTFGSGTRLTVV.

The V and J genes are TRBV4-1 and TRBJ2-5; D may be TRBD1 (6 bases). CDR3 length: 15 residues. Trimming stripped 3 bases from V and 4 bases from J, with 15 bases between. In germline, CDR1 is MGHRA, CDR2 YSYEKL. DNA for the CDR3: TGCGCCAGCAGCCACCACACCACAGGGATAGAGACCCAGTACTTC. Its translation is CASSHHTTGIETQYF.

CDR3 in amino acids: CASSQWASGGDYNEQFF. CDR3 nucleotide sequence: TGTGCCAGCTCACAGTGGGCTAGCGGGGGGGACTACAATGAGCAGTTCTTC. V usage is TRBV18 and J usage is TRBJ2-1, with TRBD2 matching over 12 bases. Trimming removed 4 bases from V and 3 bases from J; junction bases left unmatched: 7. The germline CDR1 and CDR2 sequences are KGHSH and LQKENI. The CDR3 covers 17 residues.

This clone was counted a single time. The chain is built from TRBV11-1 and TRBJ1-1, with D perhaps matching TRBD1 (6 bases). The CDR3 extends over 14 amino acids. V was trimmed by 5 bases and J by 1 base, leaving 11 bases between them. Per germline, CDR1 SGHAT and CDR2 FQDESV (reference sequence). The CDR3 sequence: CASSPPQGNTEAFF. The CDR3 DNA sequence: TGTGCCAGCAGCCCGCCACAGGGGAACACTGAAGCTTTCTTT.

In regard to this clone: Other nucleotide sequences from this sample produce the same CDR3. The chain links TRBV7-9 to TRBJ2-5; tentative D call: TRBD1 (5 bases). Germline CDR1 and CDR2: SEHNR and FQNEAQ (reference sequence). The CDR3 totals 17 residues. Trimming left V 1 base short and J 5 bases short, with 20 bases between. CDR3 DNA: TGTGCCAGCAGCTTAGAATCATACCGGGCAGGGAAGGAGACCCAGTACTTC. This codes for CASSLESYRAGKETQYF.

The rearrangement links TRBV6-5 to TRBJ1-5; D is uncertain. The CDR3 consists of 13 residues. The germline V gene encodes CDR1 MNHEY and CDR2 SVGAGI. The V end was cut by 5 bases, the J end by 0 bases, with 5 bases between. CDR3 sequence (DNA): TGTGCCAGCAGTATTCATAGCAATCAGCCCCAGCATTTT. Amino acid sequence: CASSIHSNQPQHF.

CDR3 DNA: TGTGCCAGCTCACCAAGTGGACAGCTAAAGGGTGGCTACACCTTC. Translation: CASSPSGQLKGGYTF. This chain joins TRBV18 and TRBJ1-2; D perhaps matches TRBD1 (6 bases). The CDR3 has 15 amino acids. Germline V gene lookup returns CDR1 KGHSH and CDR2 LQKENI. Trimming left V 2 bases short and J 7 bases short, with 17 bases between.

The gene calls are TRBV27 and TRBJ1-4; D gene ambiguous. V was trimmed by 4 bases and J by 0 bases, leaving 3 bases between them. The CDR3 covers 13 residues. CDR1 is MNHEY, CDR2 SMNVEV, per germline (reference sequence). The CDR3 bases are TGTGCCAGCAGTTCTGCAACTAATGAAAAACTGTTTTTT. Translating it yields CASSSATNEKLFF.

V is TRBV10-3 and J is TRBJ2-1; D perhaps matches TRBD1 (6 bases). Trimming took off 3 bases at V and 1 base at J, with 16 bases between the two ends. Germline CDR1 is ENHRY and CDR2 is SYGVKD. The CDR3 covers 17 residues. The CDR3 sequence is CAISDLNRTVSYNEQFF. In DNA form, the CDR3 reads TGTGCCATCAGTGACCTGAATAGGACAGTTTCCTACAATGAGCAGTTCTTC.

The V and J genes are TRBV6-6 and TRBJ1-4, with D perhaps matching TRBD1 (6 bases). This CDR3 is 12 amino acids long. V was pared by 4 bases and J by 7 bases, with 7 bases between. Germline assignment: CDR1 MNHNY and CDR2 SVGAGI (reference sequence). The CDR3 spells CASSWTVEKLFF. The CDR3 DNA follows: TGTGCCAGCAGTTGGACAGTTGAAAAACTGTTTTTT.

The chain links TRBV7-3 to TRBJ2-1, with 9 bases fitting TRBD2. Germline V gene data show CDR1 as SGHTA and CDR2 as FQGTGA. J was trimmed by 7 bases and V by 5 bases; bases with no gene match: 12. CDR3 size: 16 residues. CDR3 in amino acids: CASSPRLADHRNEQFF. For the CDR3, the DNA is TGTGCCAGCAGCCCCCGACTAGCGGACCACAGGAATGAGCAGTTCTTC.